The sequence of this T cell receptor (beta chain) was determined in a study of T cell clusters in autoimmune cytopenias. Germline CDR1 reads LNHDA; CDR2 reads SQIVND (reference sequence). The CDR3 loop spans 16 amino acids. TRB rearrangements were amplified by touch-down multiplex PCR with mixed TRB-A/B primers. TCRdb reworked the multiplex PCR reads into one entry per CDR3 protein, no DNA. The sample totals 2,100 or so distinct CDR3 sequences. By frequency, this clonotype is medium-sized. TRB was amplified from about 270 ng of peripheral blood genomic DNA per sample. The same specimen was also included in a second study, on T cell repertoires in aging, cancer and after chemotherapy. That report notes: Donors were grouped into six age bands spanning 30 or younger through 70 or older.

The chain joins TRBV19 to TRBJ2-6; as DNA is missing, the TRBD1 call by TCRdb cannot be tested. The source is a human donor in good health. Sequencing used peripheral blood. The CDR3 protein is CASWDGASSGANVLTF.